The source of this TCR beta chain is a study of blood T cell repertoires in COVID-19. Background on the study: The United States, Italy and Spain were the sources of the acute and convalescent COVID-19 samples. Nucleic acid was either cDNA or gDNA, and it came from T cells, B-cell-depleted T cells, or PBMCs.

Methods used by the authors: By means of reference gene primer amplification, nucleated cell counts were estimated. Data came from immunoSEQ multiplex PCR; TCRdb stores just in-frame clones and leaves some out. V and J calls and clone size are given by that table; D and trimming were obtained from the DNA. The data show around 81,000 clones, 82% seen once. Germline loops: CDR1 SGHTA, CDR2 FQGNSA. The CDR3 spans 16 residues. Trimming removed 3 bases from V and 1 base from J; junction bases left unmatched: 3. This clonotype was obtained from a human donor in a cohort sampled during active COVID-19. The gene calls are TRBV7-2 and TRBJ2-4; 10 bases are a match to TRBD1. The sample consisted of peripheral blood. The CDR3 loop is CASSLGTGVAKNIQYF. In DNA, the CDR3 is TGTGCCAGCAGCTTGGGGACAGGGGTCGCCAAAAACATTCAGTACTTC.